The TCR beta chain under discussion was sequenced for a study of patients and donors after allogeneic stem cell transplantation. This clonotype has a handful of counts. Germline V gene data show CDR1 as SGHVS and CDR2 as FNYEAQ. V trimming: 2 bases; J trimming: 5 bases; junction bases outside the gene matches: 7. The CDR3 length is 15 residues. TCRdb ran MiXCR on the RT-PCR reads and lists one entry per CDR3 protein. The repertoire holds 400,000 to 500,000 distinct CDR3 sequences, with under 20% as singletons. This receptor was obtained from a human donor who was either an allogeneic HSCT recipient or a stem cell or donor lymphocyte infusion donor (not recorded which). It is not recorded whose cells these are; they may come from a transplant donor. V usage is TRBV7-6 and J usage is TRBJ1-1, with TRBD1 matching 8 bases. The specimen sequenced was blood, either unsorted or a sorted T cell fraction (not recorded which). The CDR3 region has the DNA TGTGCCAGCAGCTTACGCCACAGGGGGGGGACTGAAGCTTTCTTT. As protein: CASSLRHRGGTEAFF.